Shown below are 6 T cell receptor beta chains from a single sample sequenced in a study of T cell responses to AZD1222 COVID-19 vaccine. Repertoires were generated with immunoSEQ multiplex PCR, while TCRdb's copy carries only in-frame clones and drops some. In the table there are over 85,000 clones, roughly 85% of which are singletons. The material sequenced was peripheral blood, taken on day 0 of AZD1222 vaccination. The receptor source for this set is an adult in good health.

The chain couples TRBV5-1 to TRBJ2-5; TRBD2 is a possible D gene (6 bases). Germline CDR1 SGHRS, CDR2 YFSETQ. Trimming removed 3 bases from V and 5 bases from J, with 20 bases in between. The CDR3 consists of 16 residues. CDR3 sequence: CASSSEGLLGAETQYF. CDR3 sequence (DNA): TGCGCCAGCAGCTCGGAGGGCCTTTTAGGGGCGGAGACCCAGTACTTC.

Here the CDR3 reads CASSHLGSYEQYF. DNA for the CDR3: TGTGCCAGCAGTCACCTCGGCTCCTACGAGCAGTACTTC. The V call is TRBV6-5, the J call TRBJ2-7; D gene unclear. Trimming shortened V by 5 bases and J by 0 bases, and 8 bases separated the two germline ends. The CDR3 covers 13 residues. Looked up from germline, CDR1 is MNHEY and CDR2 is SVGAGI.

The chain joins TRBV28 to TRBJ2-7; tentatively, D is TRBD2 (5 bases). Germline-derived CDR1 and CDR2 are MDHEN and SYDVKM. The length of the CDR3 is 12 residues. The CDR3 DNA reads TGTGTGACAAACGCGGACTTCAACGAGCAGTACTTC. Encoded protein: CVTNADFNEQYF.

The chain uses TRBV15 and TRBJ2-5; TRBD2 agrees at 9 bases. The J segment lost 5 bases and the V segment lost 0 bases, leaving 10 bases of the junction unmatched. The CDR3 has 17 residues. In germline, CDR1 is LNHNV, CDR2 YYDKDF (reference sequence). The CDR3 DNA follows: TGTGCCACCAGCAGAGATATGAGGACTAGCGTGTATGAGACCCAGTACTTC. Translation gives CATSRDMRTSVYETQYF.

The J gene is TRBJ2-5, the V gene TRBV19; tentative D call: TRBD1 (6 bases). CDR3 size: 13 residues. The germline V and J ends were trimmed by 4 bases and 5 bases, with 11 bases remaining between them. Germline V gene sequence: CDR1 LNHDA, CDR2 SQIVND (reference sequence). The CDR3 here is CASSTLTGETQYF. In DNA, the CDR3 is TGTGCCAGTAGTACGTTAACAGGGGAGACCCAGTACTTC.

This clone was found a few times. V and J are TRBV3-1 (or the pseudogene TRBV3-2) and TRBJ1-1; D uncertain. CDR1 LGHDT and CDR2 YNNKEL come from the germline V gene (reference sequence). Trimming took off 4 bases at V and 3 bases at J, with 15 bases between the two ends. The CDR3 length is 15 residues. The CDR3 loop is CASSPPSGRHTEAFF. As DNA, the CDR3 is TGTGCCAGCAGCCCGCCGTCCGGGCGACACACTGAAGCTTTCTTT.